Listed here is a single T cell receptor beta chain. This sample was taken from a study of blood T cell repertoires in COVID-19. Study-wide background: The United States, Italy and Spain provided the acute and convalescent COVID-19 samples. Nucleic acid was either cDNA or gDNA, and it came from T cells, B-cell-depleted T cells, or PBMCs.

Study processing details: The authors estimated nucleated cell counts from reference gene primer amplification. Sequencing used immunoSEQ multiplex PCR; TCRdb keeps in-frame clones, though not all of them. V, J and clone size reflect that table, while D and trimming were determined from the DNA. The sample includes roughly 100,000 clones, about four fifths seen only once; the top ten take 2.5% to 3.5%. The receptor comes from a woman at least 80 years old with active or convalescent COVID-19. Material for sequencing was peripheral blood.

For the CDR3, the DNA is TGTGCCAGCAGTCGAATTTCCGGGACACGATCCTCCTACGAGCAGTACTTC. Protein: CASSRISGTRSSYEQYF. The chain combines TRBV11-2 with TRBJ2-7, with a possible D match to TRBD1 (6 bases). CDR1 and CDR2 from the germline V gene are SGHAT and FQNNGV. The V end was cut by 6 bases, the J end by 0 bases, with 21 bases between. There are 17 residues in the CDR3.